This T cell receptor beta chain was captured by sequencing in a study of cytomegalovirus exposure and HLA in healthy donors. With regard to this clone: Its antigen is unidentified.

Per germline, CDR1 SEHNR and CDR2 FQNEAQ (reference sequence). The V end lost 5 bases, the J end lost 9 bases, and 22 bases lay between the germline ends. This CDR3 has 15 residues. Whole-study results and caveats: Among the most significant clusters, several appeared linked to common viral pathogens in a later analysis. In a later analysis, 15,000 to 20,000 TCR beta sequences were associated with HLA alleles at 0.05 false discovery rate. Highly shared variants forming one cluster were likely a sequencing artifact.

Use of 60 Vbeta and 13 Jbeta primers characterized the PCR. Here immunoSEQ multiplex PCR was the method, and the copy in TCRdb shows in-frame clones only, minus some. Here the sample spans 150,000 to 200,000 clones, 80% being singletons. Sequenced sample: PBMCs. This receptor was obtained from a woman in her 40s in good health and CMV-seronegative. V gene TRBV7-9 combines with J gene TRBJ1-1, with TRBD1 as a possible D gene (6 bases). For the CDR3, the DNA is TGTGCCAGCAGCCCGCAAATACAGGGTTTGGAGAAAGCTTTCTTT. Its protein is CASSPQIQGLEKAFF.